The T cell receptor (beta chain) under discussion was sequenced for a study of PD-1 blockade in classical Hodgkin lymphoma. Study-wide points: Significant TCR diversity gains by C4D1 occurred in CD4+ but not CD8+ cells.

In regard to this clone: Its cognate antigen is unknown.

The table came from immunoSEQ multiplex PCR; TCRdb's copy has only in-frame clones and leaves some out. The sample holds roughly 94,000 clones, 90% to 95% seen once. The ends were cut back, 4 bases at V and 0 bases at J, with 13 bases in the middle. Germline V gives CDR1 MDHEN, CDR2 SYDVKM. The CDR3 is 16 amino acids. Time point: cycle 4 day 1 (C4D1), after five to seven weeks of nivolumab. The patients all showed relapse after autologous stem cell transplantation, while their brentuximab vedotin exposure varied. This chain uses TRBV28 with TRBJ2-4; D is possibly TRBD2 (5 bases). The receptor was isolated from a human donor with classical Hodgkin lymphoma. Sequencing was performed on peripheral blood mononuclear cells (PBMCs), taken before the fourth cycle of nivolumab. CDR3: CASSSLAELAKNIQYF. The CDR3 nucleotides are TGTGCCAGCAGTTCCCTAGCAGAACTAGCCAAAAACATTCAGTACTTC. The full variable domain, completed using reference TRBV28 and TRBJ2-4, is DVKVTQSSRYLVKRTGEKVFLECVQDMDHENMFWYRQDPGLGLRLIYFSYDVKMKEKGDIPEGYSVSREKKERFSLILESASTNQTSMYLCASSSLAELAKNIQYFGAGTRLSVL.